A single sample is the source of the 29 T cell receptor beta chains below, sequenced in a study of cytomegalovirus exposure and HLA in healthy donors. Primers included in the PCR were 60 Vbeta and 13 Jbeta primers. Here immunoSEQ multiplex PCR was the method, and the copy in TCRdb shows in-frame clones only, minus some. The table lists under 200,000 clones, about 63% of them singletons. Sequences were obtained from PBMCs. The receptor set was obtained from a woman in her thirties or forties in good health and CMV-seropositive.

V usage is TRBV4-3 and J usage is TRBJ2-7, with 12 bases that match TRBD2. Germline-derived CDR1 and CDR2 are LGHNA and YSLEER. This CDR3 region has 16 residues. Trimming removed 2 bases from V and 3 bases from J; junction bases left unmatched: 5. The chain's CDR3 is CASSQSPTSGSYEQYF. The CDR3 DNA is TGCGCCAGCAGCCAAAGCCCGACTAGCGGGAGCTACGAGCAGTACTTC.

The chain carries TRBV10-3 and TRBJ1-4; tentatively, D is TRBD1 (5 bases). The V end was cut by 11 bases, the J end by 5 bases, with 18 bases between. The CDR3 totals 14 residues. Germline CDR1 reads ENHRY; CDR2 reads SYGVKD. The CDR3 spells CAAQGRVVNEKLFF. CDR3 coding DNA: TGTGCCGCCCAGGGAAGGGTTGTAAATGAAAAACTGTTTTTT.

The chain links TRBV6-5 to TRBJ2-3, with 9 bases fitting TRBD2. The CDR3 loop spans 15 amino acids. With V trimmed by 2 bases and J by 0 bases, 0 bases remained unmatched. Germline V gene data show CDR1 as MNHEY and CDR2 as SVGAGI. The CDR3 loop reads CASSYAGGSTDTQYF. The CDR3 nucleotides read TGTGCCAGCAGTTACGCGGGAGGGAGCACAGATACGCAGTATTTT.

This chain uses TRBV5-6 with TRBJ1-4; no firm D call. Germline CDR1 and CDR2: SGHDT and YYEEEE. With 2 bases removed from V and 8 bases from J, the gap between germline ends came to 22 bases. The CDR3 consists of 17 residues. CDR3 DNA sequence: TGTGCCAGCAGCTTTACCCCCGGCGGGGAAGACCGGGAAAAACTGTTTTTT. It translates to CASSFTPGGEDREKLFF.

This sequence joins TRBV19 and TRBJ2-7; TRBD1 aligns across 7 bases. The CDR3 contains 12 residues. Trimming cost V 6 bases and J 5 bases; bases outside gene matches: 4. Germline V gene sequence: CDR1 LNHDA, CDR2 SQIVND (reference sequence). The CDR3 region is CASRGQYHEQYF. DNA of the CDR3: TGTGCCAGTAGGGGACAGTACCACGAGCAGTACTTC.

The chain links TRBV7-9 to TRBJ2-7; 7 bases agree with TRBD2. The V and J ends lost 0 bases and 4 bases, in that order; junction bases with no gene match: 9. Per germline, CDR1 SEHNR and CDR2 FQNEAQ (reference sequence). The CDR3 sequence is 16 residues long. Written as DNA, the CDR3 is TGTGCCAGCAGCTTAGCTGTGGCGGGAGAGCGGTACGAGCAGTACTTC. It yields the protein CASSLAVAGERYEQYF.

CDR3 nucleotide sequence: TGTGCCAGCAGCGTAGTTCCCGGACACGGTCCTCCTATGAACACTGAAGCTTTCTTT. Protein product: CASSVVPGHGPPMNTEAFF. The V and J genes are TRBV9 and TRBJ1-1; perhaps TRBD1 as D (5 bases). In germline, CDR1 is SGDLS, CDR2 YYNGEE. The CDR3 loop spans 19 amino acids. V was shortened by 0 bases and J by 0 bases, with 21 bases between the two germline ends.

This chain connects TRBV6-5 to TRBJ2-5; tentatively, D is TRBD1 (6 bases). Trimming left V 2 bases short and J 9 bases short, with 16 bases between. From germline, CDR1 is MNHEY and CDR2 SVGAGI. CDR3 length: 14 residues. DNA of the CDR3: TGTGCCAGCAGTTACGGGGGCATGATGACAGCCCAGTACTTC. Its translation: CASSYGGMMTAQYF.

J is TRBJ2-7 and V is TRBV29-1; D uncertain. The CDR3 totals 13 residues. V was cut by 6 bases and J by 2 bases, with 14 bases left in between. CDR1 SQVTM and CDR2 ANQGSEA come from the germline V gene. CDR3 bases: TGCAGCGTAAAAGATGGCAGAACCTACGAGCAGTACTTC. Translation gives CSVKDGRTYEQYF.

The CDR3 DNA reads as TGTGCCAGCAGTAGAGGACAGGGCGAGCAGTACTTC. Its translation is CASSRGQGEQYF. The rearrangement uses TRBV28 and TRBJ2-7; 8 bases match TRBD1. This CDR3 comprises 12 residues. V was clipped by 5 bases and J by 6 bases; unmatched bases: 3. CDR1 and CDR2 from the germline V gene are MDHEN and SYDVKM.

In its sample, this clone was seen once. The CDR3 nucleotides are TGCGCCAGCAGTCAGACTAGCGGGAGGCCCGGGGAGCTGTTTTTT. The encoded protein is CASSQTSGRPGELFF. This rearrangement joins TRBV5-1 to TRBJ2-2; 13 bases agree with TRBD2. Trimming at V came to 5 bases and at J to 6 bases, leaving 4 bases not matched to a gene. The CDR3 totals 15 residues. Germline V gene lookup returns CDR1 SGHRS and CDR2 YFSETQ. The whole variable domain, filled in from reference TRBV5-1 and TRBJ2-2, reads KAGVTQTPRYLIKTRGQQVTLSCSPISGHRSVSWYQQTPGQGLQFLFEYFSETQRNKGNFPGRFSGRQFSNSRSEMNVSTLELGDSALYLCASSQTSGRPGELFFGEGSRLTVL.

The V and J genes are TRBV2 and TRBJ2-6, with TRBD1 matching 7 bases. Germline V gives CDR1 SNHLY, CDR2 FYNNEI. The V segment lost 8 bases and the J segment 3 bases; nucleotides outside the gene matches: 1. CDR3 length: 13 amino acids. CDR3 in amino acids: CASGTVGANVLTF. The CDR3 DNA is TGTGCCAGCGGGACAGTTGGGGCCAACGTCCTGACTTTC.

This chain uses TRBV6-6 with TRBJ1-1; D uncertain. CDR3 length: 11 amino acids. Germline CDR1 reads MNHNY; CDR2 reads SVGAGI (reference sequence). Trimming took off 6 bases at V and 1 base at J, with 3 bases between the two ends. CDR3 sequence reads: CASSSNTEAFF. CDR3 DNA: TGTGCCAGCAGCTCGAACACTGAAGCTTTCTTT.

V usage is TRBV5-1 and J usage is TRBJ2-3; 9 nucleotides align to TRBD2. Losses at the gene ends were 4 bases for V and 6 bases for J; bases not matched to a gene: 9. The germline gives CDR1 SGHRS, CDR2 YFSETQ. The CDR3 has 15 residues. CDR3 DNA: TGCGCCAGCAGCAGAGGCGGGGGGGCCTACGATACGCAGTATTTT. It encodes CASSRGGGAYDTQYF.

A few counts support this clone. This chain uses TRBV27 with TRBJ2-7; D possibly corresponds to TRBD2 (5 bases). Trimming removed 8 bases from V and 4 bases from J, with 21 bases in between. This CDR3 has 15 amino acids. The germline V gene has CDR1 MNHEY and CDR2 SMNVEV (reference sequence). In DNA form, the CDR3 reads TGTGCCAGCGCCTTAGTGGGGAGTCGCGCGTACGAGCAGTACTTC. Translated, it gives CASALVGSRAYEQYF.

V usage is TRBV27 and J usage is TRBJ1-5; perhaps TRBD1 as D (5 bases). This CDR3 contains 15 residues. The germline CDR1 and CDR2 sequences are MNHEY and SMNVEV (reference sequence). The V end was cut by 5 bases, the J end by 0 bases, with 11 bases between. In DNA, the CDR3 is TGTGCCAGCAGTCGGGGGACTAATAGCAATCAGCCCCAGCATTTT. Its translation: CASSRGTNSNQPQHF.

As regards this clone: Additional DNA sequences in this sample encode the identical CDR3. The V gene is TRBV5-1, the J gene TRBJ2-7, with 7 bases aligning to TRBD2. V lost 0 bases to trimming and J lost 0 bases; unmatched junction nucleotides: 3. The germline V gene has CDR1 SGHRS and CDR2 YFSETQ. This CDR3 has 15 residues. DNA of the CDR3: TGCGCCAGCAGCTTGGGCGGGGGAAGCTCCTACGAGCAGTACTTC. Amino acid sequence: CASSLGGGSSYEQYF.

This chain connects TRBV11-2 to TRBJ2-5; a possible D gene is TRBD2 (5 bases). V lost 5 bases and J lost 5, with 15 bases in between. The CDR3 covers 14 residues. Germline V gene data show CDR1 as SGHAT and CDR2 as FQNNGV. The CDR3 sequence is CASSILGRAETQYF. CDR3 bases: TGTGCCAGCAGCATCCTTGGGCGGGCGGAGACCCAGTACTTC.

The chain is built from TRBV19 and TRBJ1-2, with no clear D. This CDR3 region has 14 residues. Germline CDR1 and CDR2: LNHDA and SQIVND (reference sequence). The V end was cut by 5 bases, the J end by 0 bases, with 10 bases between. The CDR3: CASSYEGANYGYTF. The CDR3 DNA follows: TGTGCCAGTAGTTACGAGGGAGCTAACTATGGCTACACCTTC.

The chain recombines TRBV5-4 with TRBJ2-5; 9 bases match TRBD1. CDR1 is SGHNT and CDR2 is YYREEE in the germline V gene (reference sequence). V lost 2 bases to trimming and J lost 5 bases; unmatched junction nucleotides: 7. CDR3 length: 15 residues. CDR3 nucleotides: TGTGCCAGCAGCTTTATACAGGGGGCGTATGAGACCCAGTACTTC. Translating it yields CASSFIQGAYETQYF.

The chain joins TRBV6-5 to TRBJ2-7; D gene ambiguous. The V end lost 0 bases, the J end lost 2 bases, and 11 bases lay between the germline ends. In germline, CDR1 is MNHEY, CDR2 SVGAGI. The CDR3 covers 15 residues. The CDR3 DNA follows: TGTGCCAGCAGTTACTCGAGAAGCCCCCCCTACGAGCAGTACTTC. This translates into CASSYSRSPPYEQYF.

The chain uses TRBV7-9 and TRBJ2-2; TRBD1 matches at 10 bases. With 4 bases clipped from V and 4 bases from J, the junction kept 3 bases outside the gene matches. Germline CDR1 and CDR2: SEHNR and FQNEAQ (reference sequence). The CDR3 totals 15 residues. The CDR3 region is CASSSGTGVTGELFF. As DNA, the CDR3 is TGTGCCAGCAGCTCCGGGACAGGGGTCACCGGGGAGCTGTTTTTT.

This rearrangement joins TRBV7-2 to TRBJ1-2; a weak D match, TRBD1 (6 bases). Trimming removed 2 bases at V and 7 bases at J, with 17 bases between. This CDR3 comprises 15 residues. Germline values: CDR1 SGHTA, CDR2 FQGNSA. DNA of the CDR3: TGTGCCAGCAGCTTACGGGGGGGCGAGTTACTTGGCTACACCTTC. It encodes CASSLRGGELLGYTF. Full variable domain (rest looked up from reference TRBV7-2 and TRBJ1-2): GAGVSQSPSNKVTEKGKDVELRCDPISGHTALYWYRQSLGQGLEFLIYFQGNSAPDKSGLPSDRFSAERTGGSVSTLTIQRTQQEDSAVYLCASSLRGGELLGYTFGSGTRLTVV.

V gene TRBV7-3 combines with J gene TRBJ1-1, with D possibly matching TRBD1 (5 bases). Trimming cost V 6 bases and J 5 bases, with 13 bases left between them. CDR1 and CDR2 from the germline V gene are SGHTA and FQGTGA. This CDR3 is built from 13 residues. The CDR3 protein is CASRNTGVTEAFF. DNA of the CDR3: TGTGCCAGCAGAAATACAGGTGTTACTGAAGCTTTCTTT.

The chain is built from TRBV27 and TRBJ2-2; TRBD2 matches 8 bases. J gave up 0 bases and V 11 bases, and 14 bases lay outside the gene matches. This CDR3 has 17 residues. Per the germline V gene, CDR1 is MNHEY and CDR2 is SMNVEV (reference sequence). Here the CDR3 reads CASWSRAGLANTGELFF. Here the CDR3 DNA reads TGTGCCTCCTGGAGTAGAGCGGGACTAGCGAACACCGGGGAGCTGTTTTTT.

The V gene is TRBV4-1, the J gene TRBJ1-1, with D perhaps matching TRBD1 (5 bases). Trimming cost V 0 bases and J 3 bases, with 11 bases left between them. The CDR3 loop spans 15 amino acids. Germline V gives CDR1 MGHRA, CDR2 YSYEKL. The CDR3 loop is CASSQDRETDTEAFF. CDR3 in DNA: TGCGCCAGCAGCCAAGATCGAGAGACAGACACTGAAGCTTTCTTT.

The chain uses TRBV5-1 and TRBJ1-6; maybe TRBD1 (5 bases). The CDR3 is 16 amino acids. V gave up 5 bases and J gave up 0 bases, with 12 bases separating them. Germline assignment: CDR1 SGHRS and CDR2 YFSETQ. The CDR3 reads CASRMDTGSYNSPLHF. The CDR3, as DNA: TGCGCCAGCAGAATGGACACGGGCTCCTATAATTCACCCCTCCACTTT.

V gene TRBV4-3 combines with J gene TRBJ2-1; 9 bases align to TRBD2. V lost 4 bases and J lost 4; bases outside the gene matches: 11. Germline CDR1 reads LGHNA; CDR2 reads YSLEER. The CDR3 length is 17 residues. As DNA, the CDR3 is TGCGCCAGCAGCCGGAGTGCCGGGACTAGCTTTTACAATGAGCAGTTCTTC. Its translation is CASSRSAGTSFYNEQFF.

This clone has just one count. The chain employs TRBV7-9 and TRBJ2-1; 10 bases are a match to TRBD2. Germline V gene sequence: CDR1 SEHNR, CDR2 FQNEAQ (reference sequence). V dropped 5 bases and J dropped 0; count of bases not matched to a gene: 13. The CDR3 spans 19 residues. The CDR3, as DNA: TGTGCCAGCAGCACAAGGGGAACTAGCGGGATGAGCTCCTACAATGAGCAGTTCTTC. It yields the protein CASSTRGTSGMSSYNEQFF.